The 27 T cell receptor beta chains in this list originate from one sample, sequenced in a study of blood T cell repertoires in COVID-19. TCRdb's copy holds only in-frame clones and misses some; the assay was immunoSEQ multiplex PCR. The sample includes about 230,000 clones, roughly 84% of them seen just once. Input material: peripheral blood. Receptors originate from a woman aged 45-59 years with acute or convalescent COVID-19.

This clone came up once. The J gene is TRBJ2-4, the V gene TRBV19; 10 positions agree with TRBD2. This CDR3 is 17 amino acids long. CDR1 is LNHDA and CDR2 is SQIVND in the germline V gene (reference sequence). V shed 4 bases and J 6 bases; nucleotides not matched to a gene: 12. CDR3 in DNA: TGTGCCAGTAGTAAAATCGTCCCTAGCGGGGGCGTAAACATTCAGTACTTC. This translates into CASSKIVPSGGVNIQYF.

This clone was observed a few times. The V call is TRBV4-1, the J call TRBJ1-1, with 7 bases identical to TRBD1. Germline CDR1 MGHRA, CDR2 YSYEKL. CDR3 length: 14 amino acids. Trimming cost V 1 base and J 3 bases; bases outside gene matches: 2. This CDR3 is CASSQVQGDTEAFF. CDR3 DNA sequence: TGCGCCAGCAGCCAAGTTCAGGGGGACACTGAAGCTTTCTTT.

This rearrangement joins TRBV18 to TRBJ2-7, with D maybe TRBD1 (6 bases). The V gene's germline CDR1 is KGHSH and CDR2 LQKENI. V shed 0 bases and J shed 7 bases, with 10 bases lying between them. The length of the CDR3 is 13 residues. CDR3 sequence: CASSPPQGWEQYF. The CDR3 coding sequence is TGTGCCAGCTCACCACCGCAGGGGTGGGAGCAGTACTTC. The full variable domain, its missing parts supplied by reference TRBV18 and TRBJ2-7, is NAGVMQNPRHLVRRRGQEARLRCSPMKGHSHVYWYRQLPEEGLKFMVYLQKENIIDESGMPKERFSAEFPKEGPSILRIQQVVRGDSAAYFCASSPPQGWEQYFGPGTRLTVT.

The chain uses TRBV9 and TRBJ1-6, with D possibly being TRBD1 (6 bases). CDR3 length: 14 residues. Germline CDR1 reads SGDLS; CDR2 reads YYNGEE. The V end lost 3 bases, the J end lost 10 bases, and 14 bases lay between the germline ends. As DNA, the CDR3 is TGTGCCAGCAGCGCCGGGACAACAGGCTCACCCCTCCACTTT. Translating gives CASSAGTTGSPLHF.

J is TRBJ2-7 and V is TRBV10-3; TRBD2 matches 10 bases. Germline CDR1 ENHRY, CDR2 SYGVKD. The CDR3 extends over 14 amino acids. With V trimmed by 2 bases and J by 6 bases, 4 bases remained unmatched. As DNA, the CDR3 is TGTGCCATCAGTGAGGCTAGCGGGAGTATCGAGCAGTACTTC. Encoded protein: CAISEASGSIEQYF.

V and J are TRBV6-5 and TRBJ1-2, with no clear D. Looked up from germline, CDR1 is MNHEY and CDR2 is SVGAGI. The CDR3 length is 12 residues. Trimming stripped 3 bases from V and 5 bases from J, with 7 bases between. This CDR3 reads CASSYSGYGYTF. Here the CDR3 DNA reads TGTGCCAGCAGTTATTCGGGGTATGGCTACACCTTC.

The chain carries TRBV2 and TRBJ2-2, with 11 bases aligning to TRBD1. V dropped 2 bases and J dropped 4; count of bases not matched to a gene: 3. CDR1 SNHLY and CDR2 FYNNEI come from the germline V gene. The length of the CDR3 is 16 residues. The CDR3 coding sequence is TGTGCCAGCAGTGAAATTGGGACAGGGGGCACCGGGGAGCTGTTTTTT. This sequence encodes CASSEIGTGGTGELFF.

The chain couples TRBV24-1 to TRBJ2-7, with D unresolved. The CDR3 has 15 residues. V lost 2 bases and J lost 2, with 12 bases in between. Germline CDR1 and CDR2: KGHDR and SFDVKD. Written as DNA, the CDR3 is TGTGCCACCAGTGATTCACGGCAGGTGCCCTACGAGCAGTACTTC. This gives the protein CATSDSRQVPYEQYF.

This clone appeared once. The chain employs TRBV30 and TRBJ2-2, with D possibly TRBD2 on 5 matching bases. This CDR3 is 12 amino acids long. Trimming left V 5 bases short and J 7 bases short, with 11 bases between. Looked up from germline, CDR1 is GTSNPN and CDR2 is SVGIG (reference sequence). The CDR3 sequence is CAWRGWGGELFF. In DNA, the CDR3 is TGTGCCTGGCGGGGTTGGGGCGGGGAGCTGTTTTTT.

V usage is TRBV7-2 and J usage is TRBJ2-7, with 10 bases that match TRBD2. Looked up from germline, CDR1 is SGHTA and CDR2 is FQGNSA. The CDR3 has 15 amino acids. The ends lost 1 base at V and 7 bases at J; junction bases unmatched: 7. The CDR3 here is CASSLVLAGAWEQYF. The CDR3 DNA reads TGTGCCAGCAGCTTAGTGCTAGCGGGAGCTTGGGAGCAGTACTTC.

V is TRBV5-1 and J is TRBJ2-1, with TRBD2 matching 13 bases. Unmatched junction bases numbered 13, after V lost 6 bases and J lost 10 bases. Germline loops: CDR1 SGHRS, CDR2 YFSETQ. This CDR3 has 16 amino acids. The CDR3 is CASTGGLAGLSVEQFF. The CDR3 DNA is TGCGCCAGCACGGGGGGACTAGCGGGATTGTCGGTGGAGCAGTTCTTC.

The rearrangement uses TRBV15 and TRBJ2-4; 7 positions match TRBD2. Germline trimming cut 5 bases from V and 1 base from J; bases unmatched to any gene: 8. From germline, CDR1 is LNHNV and CDR2 YYDKDF (reference sequence). The CDR3 consists of 16 residues. This CDR3 is CATSPAPLAAKNIQYF. DNA for the CDR3: TGTGCCACCAGCCCAGCCCCACTAGCGGCCAAAAACATTCAGTACTTC. The full variable domain, with the rest looked up from reference TRBV15 and TRBJ2-4, is DAMVIQNPRYQVTQFGKPVTLSCSQTLNHNVMYWYQQKSSQAPKLLFHYYDKDFNNEADTPDNFQSRRPNTSFCFLDIRSPGLGDTAMYLCATSPAPLAAKNIQYFGAGTRLSVL.

This chain uses TRBV2 with TRBJ2-7; tentatively, D is TRBD2 (5 bases). CDR1 SNHLY and CDR2 FYNNEI come from the germline V gene. Trimming stripped 3 bases from V and 5 bases from J, with 17 bases between. The CDR3 is made up of 15 amino acids. CDR3 nucleotides: TGTGCCAGCAGTGACAGGCAGGCCATGAGGGACGAGCAGTACTTC. It translates to CASSDRQAMRDEQYF.

V is TRBV19 and J is TRBJ1-4; no clear D gene. Germline CDR1 reads LNHDA; CDR2 reads SQIVND (reference sequence). The V end lost 7 bases, the J end lost 7 bases, and 19 bases lay between the germline ends. There are 15 residues in the CDR3. The CDR3 DNA follows: TGTGCCAGTACCAAGACATTAAGACGTGGTGAAAAACTGTTTTTT. This sequence encodes CASTKTLRRGEKLFF.

In nucleotides, the CDR3 is TGTGCCACCAGTGATACGTTTACGGCGGGGCCCCAGCATTTT. This codes for CATSDTFTAGPQHF. The J gene is TRBJ1-5, the V gene TRBV24-1; D gene ambiguous. Germline V gene sequence: CDR1 KGHDR, CDR2 SFDVKD. This CDR3 has 14 residues. V lost 3 bases to trimming and J lost 9 bases, with 14 bases between them.

The chain links TRBV24-1 to TRBJ2-1; 8 bases are shared with TRBD1. CDR3 length equals 15 residues. Losses at the gene ends were 9 bases for V and 6 bases for J; bases not matched to a gene: 12. Germline-derived CDR1 and CDR2 are KGHDR and SFDVKD. The CDR3 DNA follows: TGTGCCACCGAACCCGGGACAGGATGGGGCAATGAGCAGTTCTTC. Encoded protein: CATEPGTGWGNEQFF.

V usage is TRBV13 and J usage is TRBJ2-1; possible D gene TRBD1, 5 bases. The CDR3 spans 15 residues. V shed 5 bases and J shed 1 base, with 12 bases lying between them. Germline CDR1 PRHDT, CDR2 FYEKMQ (reference sequence). The CDR3 loop is CASSLPQGSYNEQFF. The CDR3 region has the DNA TGTGCCAGCAGCCTCCCCCAGGGATCCTACAATGAGCAGTTCTTC.

The genes are TRBV28 and TRBJ1-2; D is possibly TRBD1 (6 bases). With 4 bases removed from V and 0 bases from J, the gap between germline ends came to 15 bases. The CDR3 contains 16 residues. Germline values: CDR1 MDHEN, CDR2 SYDVKM. CDR3 bases: TGTGCCAGCAGTTCGGGCGGGGGGGCCTCTAACTATGGCTACACCTTC. This encodes CASSSGGGASNYGYTF.

This clone came up a few times. This chain links TRBV2 with TRBJ1-4; TRBD1 matches at 11 bases. The length of the CDR3 is 14 residues. Germline V CDR1 and CDR2: SNHLY, FYNNEI. After removal of 7 bases from V and 6 bases from J, the junction contained 4 bases not matched to a gene. Written as DNA, the CDR3 is TGTGCCAGCACTGGACAGGGGGCGGATGAAAAACTGTTTTTT. Amino acids: CASTGQGADEKLFF.

This rearrangement joins TRBV19 to TRBJ1-5, with a possible D match to TRBD1 (5 bases). From germline, CDR1 is LNHDA and CDR2 SQIVND (reference sequence). This CDR3 region has 15 residues. V lost 1 base to trimming and J lost 3 bases, with 10 bases between them. CDR3 sequence: CASSIGQGLNQPQHF. DNA of the CDR3: TGTGCCAGTAGTATAGGGCAGGGCCTCAATCAGCCCCAGCATTTT.

This CDR3 reads CASSYASGRAGEQFF. The CDR3 coding sequence is TGTGCCAGCAGTTACGCCAGCGGGAGGGCCGGTGAGCAGTTCTTC. The V call is TRBV6-5, the J call TRBJ2-1, with 10 bases identical to TRBD2. This CDR3 has 15 residues. V gave up 2 bases and J gave up 9 bases; unmatched junction bases: 7. Germline CDR1 is MNHEY and CDR2 is SVGAGI.

This clone was counted between two and nine times. The chain links TRBV3-1 (or the pseudogene TRBV3-2) to TRBJ2-7; 12 bases fit TRBD2. Germline assignment: CDR1 LGHDT and CDR2 YNNKEL (reference sequence). The CDR3 has 15 amino acids. The trim removed 4 bases at V and 1 base at J, leaving 2 bases unmatched. In nucleotides, the CDR3 is TGTGCCAGCAGCCCTAGCGGGGGGGCGTCCTACGAGCAGTACTTC. Translated, it gives CASSPSGGASYEQYF.

This chain joins TRBV4-3 and TRBJ1-6; D may be TRBD1 (5 bases). This CDR3 region has 17 residues. Germline-derived CDR1 and CDR2 are LGHNA and YSLEER. V lost 0 bases to trimming and J lost 1 base, with 10 bases between them. Written as DNA, the CDR3 is TGCGCCAGCAGCCAAGAACGGCAGGGTTCCTATAATTCACCCCTCCACTTT. Its translation is CASSQERQGSYNSPLHF.

This clone was observed once. J is TRBJ2-7 and V is TRBV15; TRBD1 might be the D (6 bases). CDR3 size: 13 residues. The germline V gene encodes CDR1 LNHNV and CDR2 YYDKDF (reference sequence). Trimming stripped 0 bases from V and 9 bases from J, with 12 bases between. The CDR3 region is CATSRDRGRGQYF. The CDR3 coding sequence is TGTGCCACCAGCAGAGATAGGGGCAGGGGGCAGTACTTC.

This sequence joins TRBV19 and TRBJ1-5, with 8 bases lining up with TRBD1. Germline V lookup: CDR1 LNHDA, CDR2 SQIVND (reference sequence). The CDR3 runs to 15 residues. The V segment lost 8 bases and the J segment 4 bases; nucleotides outside the gene matches: 10. The CDR3 spells CASPNPYRGNQPQHF. As DNA, the CDR3 is TGTGCCAGTCCTAATCCCTACAGGGGGAATCAGCCCCAGCATTTT.

The rearrangement links TRBV5-1 to TRBJ2-7; D possibly corresponds to TRBD1 (6 bases). The CDR3 contains 15 residues. V lost 2 bases to trimming and J lost 2 bases, with 14 bases between them. The germline V gene has CDR1 SGHRS and CDR2 YFSETQ. The CDR3 spells CASSFNQGMAYEQYF. Here the CDR3 DNA reads TGCGCCAGCAGCTTTAATCAGGGGATGGCCTACGAGCAGTACTTC.

The genes are TRBV21-1 and TRBJ2-7; TRBD1, the table's D call, was not compared with the DNA. TRBV21-1 is flagged as a pseudogene. The CDR3 sequence is 15 residues long. CDR3 protein: CASSRRDSASYEQYF. The CDR3 nucleotides are TGTGCCAGCAGCAGACGGGACAGTGCCTCCTACGAGCAGTACTTC.